This T cell receptor (beta chain) was identified in a study of pediatric ulcerative colitis. Study-level background: Ulcerative colitis patients had pancolitis or left-sided colitis, with confirming histology. Study observations and caveats: Repertoires came from total lymphocyte DNA, not specific subsets. Clonal expansions reduced rectal repertoire diversity in acute severe colitis. Ulcerative colitis patients shared more blood-rectal clones than controls.

This clone has just a few counts. Its antigen is currently unknown. The table came from immunoSEQ multiplex PCR; TCRdb's copy has only in-frame clones and leaves some out. The sample has about 32,000 clones; almost 85% are singletons. This CDR3 region has 14 residues. The V gene lost 4 bases and the J gene lost 3 bases, with 9 bases spanning the gap. From germline, CDR1 is KGHSH and CDR2 LQKENI. The sequencing sample was made of blood. The chain joins TRBV18 to TRBJ1-4; the D gene is possibly TRBD1 (5 bases). This TCR derives from a boy aged 5-17 years with severe ulcerative colitis. In nucleotides, the CDR3 is TGTGCCAGCTCACTGGGACGGCCTAATGAAAAACTGTTTTTT. Protein sequence: CASSLGRPNEKLFF.